This TCR beta chain was identified in a study of T cells in Graves' hyperthyroidism and ophthalmopathy. On the study more broadly: Peripheral blood was drawn at first diagnosis, prior to all treatment.

Duration under 3 months, a NOSPECS grade of at least 4, and a Clinical Activity Score of at least 3 characterized the ophthalmopathy patients. This CDR3 has 18 amino acids. The V end lost 5 bases, the J end lost 7 bases, and 29 bases lay between the germline ends. Germline loops: CDR1 LGHDT, CDR2 YNNKEL (reference sequence). Researchers amplified the TCR beta CDR3 regions from RNA transcripts. HTBI primers were employed in a first-round RT-PCR of the TCR CDR3. TCRdb fed the multiplex PCR reads into MiXCR, producing one record per CDR3 protein. The table lists 500,000 or so distinct CDR3 sequences, about 16% of them singletons. Worth noting for this clonotype: Its target is unknown.

Study conclusions and caveats: Separating ophthalmopathy from stable hyperthyroidism was achieved by a 13 V-J model.

This clonotype originated in a woman in her 30s with Graves' ophthalmopathy. The genes are TRBV3-1 and TRBJ2-5, with TRBD1 as a possible D gene (5 bases). Sequencing used blood. The CDR3 here is CASSSYRKTTSQERTQYF. Written as DNA, the CDR3 is TGTGCCAGCAGCTCTTACAGGAAAACGACGAGCCAAGAGCGGACCCAGTACTTC.